The rows below give T cell receptor beta chains drawn from one sample of a study of cytomegalovirus exposure and HLA in healthy donors. The data were produced by immunoSEQ multiplex PCR, yet TCRdb's version contains in-frame clones alone and is incomplete. The table includes approximately 210,000 clones, 86% detected once. Specimen: PBMCs. The receptors here all came from a woman aged 18-29 years in good health and CMV-seronegative. The CDR3 runs from the conserved cysteine through the conserved F or W.

v_call	j_call	cdr3_aa
TRBV6-5	TRBJ1-3	CASSFQYTIYF
TRBV4-1	TRBJ2-5	CASSPKRAQIRDRVEETQYF
TRBV29-1	TRBJ2-7	CSVEGGTGHSYEQYF
TRBV7-9	TRBJ1-6	CASSSQSSGSSSPLHF
TRBV30	TRBJ2-2	CAWSDYHVTSANTGELFF
TRBV5-4	TRBJ1-6	CASSPGTGLPFNSPLHF
TRBV19	TRBJ1-2	CASSPPGTGGHYGYTF
TRBV5-1	TRBJ2-4	CASSTGDPVNIQYF
TRBV29-1	TRBJ1-2	CSVDQSLDREIYGYTF
TRBV18	TRBJ2-3	CASSSWTVGTDTQYF
TRBV2	TRBJ1-1	CASSDYRGYTEAFF
TRBV9	TRBJ2-3	CASSWEGAGTSTDTQYF
TRBV5-1	TRBJ1-3	CASSPQTGGPRAGNTIYF
TRBV11-2	TRBJ2-3	CASSFTGAAEHGTDTQYF
TRBV9	TRBJ1-1	CASSVQGQNTEAFF
TRBV6-1	TRBJ1-1	CASSGGVVNTEAFF
TRBV11-2	TRBJ2-2	CASSLVLGELFF
TRBV7-9	TRBJ2-7	CASTTGPAYEQYF
TRBV18	TRBJ1-2	CASSPISSPYGYTF
TRBV7-3	TRBJ1-1	CASSSLAGAGTEAFF
TRBV4-1	TRBJ2-5	CASRQLAGGVGETQYF
TRBV28	TRBJ1-5	CASRQVSNQPQHF
TRBV7-9	TRBJ1-5	CASSRWEGANQPQHF
TRBV9	TRBJ1-2	CASSVRINYGYTF
TRBV2	TRBJ2-3	CASGDRGTDTQYF